The rows below give T cell receptor beta chains drawn from one sample of a study of T cells after yellow fever vaccination. MiXCR, run by TCRdb on the 5' RACE reads, gives a single entry per CDR3 protein. The profile shows 250,000 to 400,000 distinct CDR3 sequences, roughly 4.3% of them singletons. Sample: PBMCs, taken 5 days after the yellow fever booster vaccination. These receptors came from a man between 18 and 29 years old who received the YFV17D yellow fever vaccine. Each CDR3 is given with its conserved first and last residue. Fields, in order: V gene, clone size, J gene, CDR3 protein. Where a row states a size, it is once, few, many or the class of an expanded clone; other rows omit it.

V: TRBV4-3
size: NA
J: TRBJ1-5
CDR3: CASSPNRGQPQHF

V: TRBV12-3/TRBV12-4
size: once
J: TRBJ2-3
CDR3: CASSFTLGTVDTQYF

V: TRBV6-2/TRBV6-3
size: few
J: TRBJ1-5
CDR3: CASSHLDRNQPQHF

V: TRBV6-4
size: few
J: TRBJ2-2
CDR3: CASSDSSGSANTGELFF

V: TRBV30
size: few
J: TRBJ2-2
CDR3: CAWLGQAYTGELFF

V: TRBV18
size: NA
J: TRBJ1-2
CDR3: CASSPTHNYGYTF

V: TRBV7-8
size: NA
J: TRBJ2-2
CDR3: CASSLVKGQNTGELFF

V: TRBV6-6
size: NA
J: TRBJ2-2
CDR3: CAIGSYNTGELFF

V: TRBV7-6
size: NA
J: TRBJ2-2
CDR3: CASSFDRGAAFGEMFF

V: TRBV12-3/TRBV12-4
size: NA
J: TRBJ2-3
CDR3: CASRIWDTQYF

V: TRBV20-1
size: few
J: TRBJ2-7
CDR3: CSAEDGGEQYF

V: TRBV4-3
size: few
J: TRBJ1-2
CDR3: CASSQGVRGGYGYTF

V: TRBV2
size: few
J: TRBJ2-3
CDR3: CASSPGVGYTQYF

V: TRBV18
size: NA
J: TRBJ1-2
CDR3: CASSSRPVNYGYTF

V: TRBV29-1
size: NA
J: TRBJ2-5
CDR3: CSVGWRGENQYF

V: TRBV6-6
size: many
J: TRBJ1-2
CDR3: CASRRDYGYTF

V: TRBV7-2
size: NA
J: TRBJ2-5
CDR3: CASSLMGTGRETQYF

V: TRBV21-1
size: few
J: TRBJ2-5
CDR3: CASSMRTKRLQETQYF

V: TRBV29-1
size: few
J: TRBJ1-4
CDR3: CSVGKGGEKLFF

V: TRBV12-3/TRBV12-4
size: few
J: TRBJ2-7
CDR3: CASSFRTDLFAEQYF

V: TRBV20-1
size: few
J: TRBJ2-1
CDR3: CSAPWGLEQFF

V: TRBV5-4
size: NA
J: TRBJ2-3
CDR3: CASSLDPGTSGSDTQYF

V: TRBV24-1
size: NA
J: TRBJ2-5
CDR3: CATSDGTGSTGTQYF

V: TRBV4-2
size: NA
J: TRBJ2-3
CDR3: CASSQDTSGTDTQYF

V: TRBV6-2/TRBV6-3
size: many
J: TRBJ2-7
CDR3: CASSRDTPYEQYF

V: TRBV5-4
size: few
J: TRBJ2-6
CDR3: CASSLSFSLSGANVLTF

V: TRBV5-5
size: few
J: TRBJ2-3
CDR3: CASSHGQGYFPDTQYF

V: TRBV5-1
size: few
J: TRBJ1-1
CDR3: CASSSKVNTEAFF

V: TRBV6-2/TRBV6-3
size: few
J: TRBJ2-2
CDR3: CASSYASGALGELFF

V: TRBV3-2
size: few
J: TRBJ1-1
CDR3: CASSPTELNTEAFF

V: TRBV19
size: NA
J: TRBJ2-1
CDR3: CASSMGTPAYNEQFF

V: TRBV9
size: many
J: TRBJ2-5
CDR3: CASTRGAQETQYF

V: TRBV7-2
size: NA
J: TRBJ2-5
CDR3: CASSLTRGSGGETQYF

V: TRBV18
size: NA
J: TRBJ2-5
CDR3: CASSPGRTFFPQETQYF

V: TRBV28
size: NA
J: TRBJ2-3
CDR3: CASTVWDTQYF

V: TRBV5-4
size: many
J: TRBJ2-5
CDR3: CASSLASGGSETQYF

V: TRBV7-2
size: many
J: TRBJ1-1
CDR3: CASRIRGPTEAFF

V: TRBV4-2
size: NA
J: TRBJ2-2
CDR3: CASSHQGNTGELFF

V: TRBV3-1
size: few
J: TRBJ2-3
CDR3: CASSQVFSGGSTDTQYF

V: TRBV10-3
size: NA
J: TRBJ2-3
CDR3: CAIDLRDNPKDSTDTQYF

V: TRBV19
size: NA
J: TRBJ1-2
CDR3: CASSDHRGSSSYTF

V: TRBV12-3/TRBV12-4
size: NA
J: TRBJ1-5
CDR3: CASSHGGLNQPQHF

V: TRBV5-1
size: NA
J: TRBJ2-5
CDR3: CASSIAGTGGETQYF

V: TRBV10-3
size: few
J: TRBJ1-1
CDR3: CAISESPEIGNTEAFF

V: TRBV7-9
size: NA
J: TRBJ2-2
CDR3: CASSPRDHGELFF

V: TRBV6-2/TRBV6-3
size: few
J: TRBJ1-1
CDR3: CASDKAFGGTEAFF

V: TRBV5-1
size: many
J: TRBJ2-3
CDR3: CASSLGFAGTDTQYF

V: TRBV11-2
size: many
J: TRBJ2-2
CDR3: CASSLVGGHTGELFF

V: TRBV3-1
size: NA
J: TRBJ1-1
CDR3: CASSQKQENTEAFF

V: TRBV5-1
size: many
J: TRBJ2-3
CDR3: CASSRDDDTQYF

V: TRBV7-2
size: many
J: TRBJ2-5
CDR3: CASSLGPEETQYF

V: TRBV11-2
size: few
J: TRBJ2-5
CDR3: CASSREAAETQYF